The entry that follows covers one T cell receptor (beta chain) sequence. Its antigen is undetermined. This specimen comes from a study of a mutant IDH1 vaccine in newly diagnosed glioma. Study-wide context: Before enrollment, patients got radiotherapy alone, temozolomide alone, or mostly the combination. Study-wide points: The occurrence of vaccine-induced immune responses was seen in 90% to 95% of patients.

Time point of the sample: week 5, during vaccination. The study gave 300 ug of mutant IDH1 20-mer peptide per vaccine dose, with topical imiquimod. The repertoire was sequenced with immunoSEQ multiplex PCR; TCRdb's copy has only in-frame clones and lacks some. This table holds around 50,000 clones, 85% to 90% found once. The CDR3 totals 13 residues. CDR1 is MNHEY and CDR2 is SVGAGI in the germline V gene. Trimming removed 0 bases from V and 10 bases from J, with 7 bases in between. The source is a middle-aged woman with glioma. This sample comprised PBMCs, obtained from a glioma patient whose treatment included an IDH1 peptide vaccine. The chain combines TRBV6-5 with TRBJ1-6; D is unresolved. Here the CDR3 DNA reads TGTGCCAGCAGTTACTCGGCGGGCTCACCCCTCCACTTT. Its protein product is CASSYSAGSPLHF.